The 25 T cell receptor beta chains reported below all come from one sample, sequenced in a study of blood T cell repertoires in COVID-19. Here immunoSEQ multiplex PCR was the method, and the copy in TCRdb shows in-frame clones only, minus some. The sample lists approximately 300,000 clones; 80% to 90% were seen once. What was sequenced was peripheral blood. The receptors originated from a middle-aged woman with acute or convalescent COVID-19.

This chain connects TRBV13 to TRBJ1-3, with 7 bases that match TRBD1. The CDR3 sequence is 15 residues long. V lost 4 bases and J lost 0; bases outside the gene matches: 3. The germline CDR1 and CDR2 sequences are PRHDT and FYEKMQ (reference sequence). The CDR3 spells CASSSGTASGNTIYF. The CDR3 DNA is TGTGCCAGCAGCTCTGGGACAGCCTCTGGAAACACCATATATTTT.

J is TRBJ1-2 and V is TRBV6-4, with 9 bases aligning to TRBD1. The germline V gene has CDR1 MRHNA and CDR2 SNTAGT. The CDR3 is 14 amino acids. J lost 4 bases, V lost 2 bases, and 2 bases had no gene match. The CDR3 bases are TGTGCCAGCAGTGACGGACAGGGGAGCTATGGCTACACCTTC. Protein product: CASSDGQGSYGYTF.

The V and J genes are TRBV2 and TRBJ1-2; 7 nucleotides line up with TRBD1. Germline-derived CDR1 and CDR2 are SNHLY and FYNNEI. J lost 4 bases, V lost 7 bases, and 9 bases had no gene match. CDR3 length equals 14 residues. The CDR3 region has the DNA TGTGCCAGCAAGGAAGGGGGCACACTCTATGGCTACACCTTC. The encoded protein is CASKEGGTLYGYTF. The complete variable domain, with remaining parts taken from reference TRBV2 and TRBJ1-2, reads EPEVTQTPSHQVTQMGQEVILRCVPISNHLYFYWYRQILGQKVEFLVSFYNNEISEKSEIFDDQFSVERPDGSNFTLKIRSTKLEDSAMYFCASKEGGTLYGYTFGSGTRLTVV.

The chain links TRBV5-1 to TRBJ1-6; 7 bases match TRBD1. There are 14 residues in the CDR3. The germline V gene has CDR1 SGHRS and CDR2 YFSETQ. Trimming at V came to 4 bases and at J to 5 bases, leaving 3 bases not matched to a gene. The CDR3 bases are TGCGCCAGCAGCCAGGGACAGAATAATTCACCCCTCCACTTT. Encoded protein: CASSQGQNNSPLHF.

CDR3 protein: CASSPIEGTDTQYF. For the CDR3, the DNA is TGTGCCAGCTCACCAATAGAAGGCACAGATACGCAGTATTTT. The chain joins TRBV18 to TRBJ2-3; no firm D call. Germline CDR1 is KGHSH and CDR2 is LQKENI. The CDR3 is 14 amino acids. V was cut by 2 bases and J by 1 base, with 7 bases left in between.

This clone was picked up one time. This chain connects TRBV12-3 or TRBV12-4 to TRBJ1-3; D unclear. V lost 7 bases, J lost 5 bases, and 6 bases lay in between. This CDR3 comprises 11 residues. The CDR3, as DNA: TGTGCCAGCAACCTACGAAACACCATATATTTT. It specifies CASNLRNTIYF.

The rearrangement joins TRBV11-2 to TRBJ1-6; TRBD1 matches 9 bases. V was clipped by 3 bases and J by 9 bases; unmatched bases: 3. This CDR3 is 14 amino acids long. Germline CDR1 is SGHAT and CDR2 is FQNNGV. CDR3 sequence reads: CASSFRQGGSPLHF. The CDR3 DNA follows: TGTGCCAGCAGCTTTAGACAGGGGGGTTCACCCCTCCACTTT.

This chain joins TRBV19 and TRBJ1-1; TRBD1 matches at 10 bases. J was trimmed by 4 bases and V by 5 bases; bases with no gene match: 10. CDR3 length: 16 residues. In germline, CDR1 is LNHDA, CDR2 SQIVND (reference sequence). In nucleotides, the CDR3 is TGTGCCAGTAGTCTCCCCCCGGACAGGGGGGGCACTGAAGCTTTCTTT. Translated: CASSLPPDRGGTEAFF.

V is TRBV2 and J is TRBJ1-1; 9 bases align to TRBD1. The CDR3 spans 15 residues. Germline trimming cut 4 bases from V and 5 bases from J; bases unmatched to any gene: 8. Germline V gene sequence: CDR1 SNHLY, CDR2 FYNNEI. The CDR3 here is CASSGGTGSRTEAFF. In DNA form, the CDR3 reads TGTGCCAGCAGTGGGGGGACAGGGAGTAGAACTGAAGCTTTCTTT.

The rearrangement links TRBV6-4 to TRBJ2-3; 9 bases map to TRBD2. The CDR3 spans 15 residues. Trimming took 4 bases from V and 0 from J; bases not matched to a gene: 2. Germline V gives CDR1 MRHNA, CDR2 SNTAGT. The chain's CDR3 is CASSATSGSTDTQYF. The CDR3 DNA reads as TGTGCCAGCAGTGCCACTAGCGGGAGCACAGATACGCAGTATTTT.

The chain couples TRBV24-1 to TRBJ2-7; perhaps TRBD2 as D (7 bases). The length of the CDR3 is 17 residues. V was clipped by 0 bases and J by 5 bases, with 19 bases between them. Germline V lookup: CDR1 KGHDR, CDR2 SFDVKD. The CDR3 DNA follows: TGTGCCACCAGTGATTTGTTTCCGGGGGGCAGGGTCGACGAGCAGTACGTC. This gives the protein CATSDLFPGGRVDEQYV.

The chain has TRBV30 and TRBJ1-5; D remains ambiguous. Germline assignment: CDR1 GTSNPN and CDR2 SVGIG (reference sequence). This CDR3 comprises 12 residues. The ends were cut back, 1 base at V and 4 bases at J, with 5 bases in the middle. The CDR3 is CAWSAQNQPQHF. CDR3 nucleotides: TGTGCCTGGAGTGCCCAGAATCAGCCCCAGCATTTT.

The rearrangement joins TRBV30 to TRBJ2-2; 12 bases are a match to TRBD2. V shed 4 bases and J 0 bases; nucleotides not matched to a gene: 6. The germline V gene encodes CDR1 GTSNPN and CDR2 SVGIG (reference sequence). CDR3 length equals 17 residues. CDR3: CAWTARLAGANTGELFF. The DNA of the CDR3 is TGTGCCTGGACCGCTAGACTAGCGGGGGCGAACACCGGGGAGCTGTTTTTT.

This chain links TRBV7-2 with TRBJ2-4; 13 bases match TRBD2. This CDR3 has 18 residues. Trimming cost V 5 bases and J 1 base; bases outside gene matches: 8. The germline V gene encodes CDR1 SGHTA and CDR2 FQGNSA. In DNA form, the CDR3 reads TGTGCCAGCAGCCCGGGACTAGCGGGGTTCCTTGCCAAAAACATTCAGTACTTC. This gives the protein CASSPGLAGFLAKNIQYF.

This clone was recorded only once. The genes are TRBV6-5 and TRBJ1-5; unclear D gene. Per the germline V gene, CDR1 is MNHEY and CDR2 is SVGAGI. The CDR3 loop spans 13 amino acids. V lost 6 bases to trimming and J lost 6 bases, with 12 bases between them. The CDR3 nucleotides are TGTGCCAGCAGGACCCGGGAGGGTCAGCCCCAGCATTTT. This translates into CASRTREGQPQHF.

V gene TRBV9 combines with J gene TRBJ1-1; D is perhaps TRBD1 (5 bases). Trimming took 2 bases from V and 0 from J, leaving 8 bases between them. This CDR3 is 14 amino acids long. Germline CDR1 reads SGDLS; CDR2 reads YYNGEE. CDR3 coding DNA: TGTGCCAGCAGCGTGACAGTTATGAACACTGAAGCTTTCTTT. Amino acids: CASSVTVMNTEAFF.

The V call is TRBV4-1, the J call TRBJ1-1, with 7 bases that match TRBD1. The length of the CDR3 is 15 residues. From germline, CDR1 is MGHRA and CDR2 YSYEKL. V dropped 1 base and J dropped 4; count of bases not matched to a gene: 6. DNA of the CDR3: TGCGCCAGCAGCCAAGCAGACAGGGTGGGCACTGAAGCTTTCTTT. Its translation is CASSQADRVGTEAFF.

The rearrangement uses TRBV5-1 and TRBJ1-2; 9 bases map to TRBD1. The germline gives CDR1 SGHRS, CDR2 YFSETQ. J was trimmed by 5 bases and V by 7 bases; bases with no gene match: 3. CDR3 length: 12 residues. The CDR3 spells CASRTGVYGYTF. The CDR3 DNA sequence: TGCGCCAGCCGGACAGGGGTATATGGCTACACCTTC.

V gene TRBV21-1 combines with J gene TRBJ1-5; the D segment call TRBD1 is taken from the table without a DNA check. TRBV21-1 is designated a pseudogene. CDR3 length equals 18 residues. The CDR3 region has the DNA TGTGCCAGCAGCCATTTACCCCGAGACAGGGGAGGTGATCAGCCCCAGCATTTT. It codes for CASSHLPRDRGGDQPQHF.

The sample holds one count of this clone. V usage is TRBV4-1 and J usage is TRBJ2-1; 10 positions match TRBD1. The CDR3 totals 17 residues. V gave up 1 base and J gave up 5 bases; unmatched junction bases: 8. Looked up from germline, CDR1 is MGHRA and CDR2 is YSYEKL. This CDR3 reads CASSQVNRDRGNNEQFF. The CDR3 DNA sequence: TGCGCCAGCAGCCAAGTCAACCGGGACAGGGGAAACAATGAGCAGTTCTTC.

The gene calls are TRBV6-6 and TRBJ1-3; D is perhaps TRBD1 (5 bases). Germline CDR1 is MNHNY and CDR2 is SVGAGI (reference sequence). V was clipped by 2 bases and J by 1 base, with 12 bases between them. This CDR3 contains 16 residues. Here the CDR3 DNA reads TGTGCCAGCAGTTACCGAATATCAGGGTCTGGAAACACCATATATTTT. This gives the protein CASSYRISGSGNTIYF.

CDR3 bases: TGTGCCAGCTCACCACCCCCGGTTAACAATGAGCAGTTCTTC. The encoded protein is CASSPPPVNNEQFF. V is TRBV18 and J is TRBJ2-1; the D is unclear. Trimming cost V 0 bases and J 5 bases, with 8 bases left between them. This CDR3 contains 14 residues. CDR1 is KGHSH and CDR2 is LQKENI in the germline V gene.

The chain links TRBV9 to TRBJ2-1, with D possibly being TRBD2 (5 bases). The V and J ends lost 4 bases and 10 bases respectively, with 18 bases between them. There are 14 residues in the CDR3. In germline, CDR1 is SGDLS, CDR2 YYNGEE. The CDR3 loop is CASSLLDSAKEQFF. CDR3 coding DNA: TGTGCCAGCAGCCTCCTTGATAGCGCAAAGGAGCAGTTCTTC.

The chain has TRBV19 and TRBJ1-5, with TRBD1 matching over 9 bases. The J segment lost 0 bases and the V segment lost 3 bases, leaving 6 bases of the junction unmatched. There are 17 residues in the CDR3. Germline lookup yields CDR1 LNHDA and CDR2 SQIVND (reference sequence). CDR3 coding DNA: TGTGCCAGTAGTATTCTGACAGGGGGTTATAGCAATCAGCCCCAGCATTTT. Protein: CASSILTGGYSNQPQHF.

The chain joins TRBV27 to TRBJ1-5, with a possible D match to TRBD1 (6 bases). Trimming removed 5 bases from V and 6 bases from J, with 17 bases in between. The CDR3 runs to 15 residues. Looked up from germline, CDR1 is MNHEY and CDR2 is SMNVEV (reference sequence). CDR3 in DNA: TGTGCCAGCAGTAGGGGGTCCTCGTGGGGTCAGCCCCAGCATTTT. Translating gives CASSRGSSWGQPQHF.